This record covers a single TCR beta chain. Its antigen is unknown. Base qualities are not at hand, and no much larger clone is one base apart. This sample was taken from a study of T-cell reconstitution after alpha-beta-depleted transplantation in children (dated by TCRdb to the mid-2010s). Context from the whole study: Using TCR repertoire profiling, the study followed T-cell immune reconstitution in a quantitative way in children after TCRalphabeta/CD19-depleted allogeneic hematopoietic cell transplantation. Beyond this particular receptor, the publication reports: In some patients, the high TCRbeta diversity seen at day 60 was put down to recipient T cells and intrathymic progenitors that had survived conditioning. Over subsequent months, a decline in hyperexpanded clone frequencies was noted, and after one year, T-cell counts and TCRbeta diversity were mostly ascribed to newly produced T cells. Apparently early alphabetaT-cell count recovery about two months after transplant reportedly relied on only several hundred rapidly expanded clones derived from non-depleted graft cells.

Preparation of the library involved PCR. Instrument used: Illumina HiSeq 2500. TCR library preparation used molecular barcoding, with unique molecular identifiers applied to normalize quantification of the TCRbeta repertoire. TCRdb applied fastp at Q25 and MiXCR to the public reads, then kept only in-frame beta chains. Each entry merges the rows of one CDR3 protein and shows their most common DNA and genes. This sample comprises 670,000 or so distinct CDR3 sequences, 13% of them detected only once. 0.79% of the sample goes to the ten largest clones. A distance of 18 bases separates the germline ends of V and J, which lose 6 bases and 3 bases respectively. The CDR3, cysteine through phenylalanine, is 15 amino acids long. Only CDR3 DNA is held: 45 bases, read in frame from base 1. This specimen's treatment or condition label, interpreted: allogeneic hematopoietic cell transplantation with graft depleted of TCRalphabeta T cells and CD19 B cells. The transplant recipients were children given TCRalphabeta/CD19-depleted allogeneic hematopoietic cell grafts.

Sequenced material: PBMCs, taken before TCRalphabeta/CD19-depleted stem cell transplant. The chain is encoded by TRBV12-3 or TRBV12-4 joined to TRBJ2-7; D gene: possibly TRBD2, on 7 matching bases. The receptor comes from a girl aged 2 to 10 with congenital amegakaryocytic thrombocytopenia, due to receive a stem cell transplant. The CDR3 in this case is CASRYDGGPVYEQYF. The DNA is TGTGCCAGCAGATACGACGGGGGGCCCGTCTACGAGCAGTACTTC.